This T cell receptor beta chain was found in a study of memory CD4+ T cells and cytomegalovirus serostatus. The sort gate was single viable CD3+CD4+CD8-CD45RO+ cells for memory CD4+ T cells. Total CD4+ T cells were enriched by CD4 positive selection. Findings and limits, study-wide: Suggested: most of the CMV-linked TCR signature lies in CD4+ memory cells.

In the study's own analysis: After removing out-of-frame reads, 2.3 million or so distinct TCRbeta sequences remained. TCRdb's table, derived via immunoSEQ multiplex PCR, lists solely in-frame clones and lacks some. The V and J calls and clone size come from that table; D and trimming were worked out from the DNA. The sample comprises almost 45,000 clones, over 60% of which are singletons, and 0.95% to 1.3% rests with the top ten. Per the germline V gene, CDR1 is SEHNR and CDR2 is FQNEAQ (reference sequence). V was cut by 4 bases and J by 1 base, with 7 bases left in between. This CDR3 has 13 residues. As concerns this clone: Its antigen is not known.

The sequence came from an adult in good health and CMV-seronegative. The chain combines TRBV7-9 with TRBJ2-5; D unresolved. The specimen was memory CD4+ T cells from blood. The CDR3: CASSSTPQETQYF. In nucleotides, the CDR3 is TGTGCCAGCAGCTCGACGCCCCAAGAGACCCAGTACTTC.